These 7 T cell receptor beta chains were sequenced from one sample in a study of cytomegalovirus exposure and HLA in healthy donors. Primers for the PCR totalled 60 Vbeta and 13 Jbeta. Sequencing used immunoSEQ multiplex PCR; TCRdb keeps in-frame clones, though not all of them. The repertoire holds approximately 250,000 clones, with 70% to 90% as singletons. Specimen: PBMCs. Every receptor here comes from a girl aged 2 to 10 in good health and CMV-seronegative.

The rearrangement uses TRBV12-5 and TRBJ2-7; 7 positions match TRBD1. V dropped 6 bases and J dropped 0; count of bases not matched to a gene: 8. Germline loops: CDR1 LGHNT, CDR2 FRNRAP. The CDR3 loop spans 15 amino acids. CDR3 nucleotides: TGTGCTAGTGGGTCCTGGGGACAGTTCTCCTACGAGCAGTACTTC. Its translation is CASGSWGQFSYEQYF.

V usage is TRBV7-8 and J usage is TRBJ2-7, with 7 bases lining up with TRBD1. The CDR3 length is 16 residues. Germline CDR1 reads SGHVS; CDR2 reads FQNEAQ. J lost 7 bases, V lost 1 base, and 13 bases had no gene match. CDR3 amino acids: CASSLERVGGAWEQYF. CDR3 in DNA: TGTGCCAGCAGCTTAGAAAGGGTAGGGGGCGCTTGGGAGCAGTACTTC.

This clone was seen a few times. The rearrangement uses TRBV13 and TRBJ2-7; D unresolved. Germline assignment: CDR1 PRHDT and CDR2 FYEKMQ (reference sequence). This CDR3 spans 14 amino acids. Between the trimmed V and J ends, which lost 3 bases and 0 bases, there was a span of 9 bases. CDR3 region: CASSLTRSSYEQYF. In DNA form, the CDR3 reads TGTGCCAGCAGCTTGACTCGGAGCTCCTACGAGCAGTACTTC.

This chain's CDR3 is CASRIGGPGEKLFF. CDR3 DNA sequence: TGTGCCAGCAGAATCGGGGGGCCTGGGGAAAAACTGTTTTTT. The chain joins TRBV5-6 to TRBJ1-4; a possible D gene is TRBD1 (6 bases). The germline V and J ends were trimmed by 5 bases and 8 bases, with 16 bases remaining between them. Germline-derived CDR1 and CDR2 are SGHDT and YYEEEE. There are 14 residues in the CDR3.

V is TRBV18 and J is TRBJ2-3; 7 bases line up with TRBD2. V lost 1 base to trimming and J lost 6 bases; unmatched junction nucleotides: 4. CDR3 length: 14 residues. CDR1 KGHSH and CDR2 LQKENI come from the germline V gene. CDR3 sequence reads: CASSPRAGEDTQYF. Here the CDR3 DNA reads TGTGCCAGCTCACCACGGGCGGGAGAGGATACGCAGTATTTT.

This chain joins TRBV7-9 and TRBJ2-1; D unclear. This CDR3 spans 13 amino acids. V lost 3 bases to trimming and J lost 5 bases, with 8 bases between them. Germline V CDR1 and CDR2: SEHNR, FQNEAQ (reference sequence). Here the CDR3 reads CASSFNNDNEQFF. In DNA form, the CDR3 reads TGTGCCAGCAGCTTCAACAACGACAATGAGCAGTTCTTC.

J is TRBJ1-5 and V is TRBV5-6; tentative D call: TRBD1 (5 bases). Germline lookup yields CDR1 SGHDT and CDR2 YYEEEE. The CDR3 loop spans 14 amino acids. Trimming pared 0 bases from V and 7 bases from J, leaving 11 bases between. This CDR3 is CASSLAQGIQPQHF. Written as DNA, the CDR3 is TGTGCCAGCAGCTTGGCCCAGGGTATACAGCCCCAGCATTTT.